The rows below give T cell receptor beta chains drawn from one sample of a study of T cells in Graves' hyperthyroidism and ophthalmopathy. TCRdb re-derived calls from the multiplex PCR reads in MiXCR, one entry per CDR3 protein. The table shows about 280,000 distinct CDR3 sequences, with about 25% occurring only once. Material: blood. These TCRs come from a man aged 35-49 years with Graves' hyperthyroidism that later progressed to Graves' ophthalmopathy. Both conserved end residues are part of each CDR3. A D gene is named only where the DNA matches it firmly. Expanded clones are given a class, and other clones once, few, many or no size at all.

V	size	D	J	length	DNA	CDR3
TRBV5-1	few	.	TRBJ2-2	16	TGCGCCAGCAGCTTGGCCGCTGGGGGCGCAACCGGGGAGCTGTTTTTT	CASSLAAGGATGELFF
TRBV28	many	TRBD1	TRBJ1-5	14	TGTGCCAGCCATTGGAGGGGGCAAAGTCAGCCCCAGCATTTT	CASHWRGQSQPQHF
TRBV29-1	many	.	TRBJ2-7	12	TGCAGCGTTTCGACAGCCTCCTACGAGCAGTACTTC	CSVSTASYEQYF
TRBV5-4	many	.	TRBJ2-5	15	TGTGCCAGCAGCCGGCGGACTCAAGGGGAAGAGACCCAGTACTTC	CASSRRTQGEETQYF
TRBV15	.	.	TRBJ2-7	14	TGTGCCACCAGCAGGGTTGGGGGGTCCTACGAGCAGTACTTC	CATSRVGGSYEQYF
TRBV27	many	TRBD1	TRBJ2-2	19	TGTGCCAGCAGTTTATTCGGAGCCAGGGGGACGTTTAACACCGGGGAGCTGTTTTTT	CASSLFGARGTFNTGELFF
TRBV7-9	.	.	TRBJ2-7	14	TGTGCCAGCAGCTTAGAAGAGGGTTGGTACGAGCAGTACTTC	CASSLEEGWYEQYF
TRBV12-3/TRBV12-4	.	.	TRBJ2-7	15	TGTGCCAGCAGTTTGATCATTAGTCAGGCCTACGAGCAGTACTTC	CASSLIISQAYEQYF
TRBV20-1	.	TRBD2	TRBJ2-7	15	TGCAGTGCTGGACTAGCGGGAGGGCCTAGCGCCGAGCAGTACTTC	CSAGLAGGPSAEQYF
TRBV28	many	.	TRBJ2-7	12	TGTGCCAGCAGTTTATTCGACAGAGAGCAGTACTTC	CASSLFDREQYF
TRBV6-1	few	.	TRBJ1-2	13	TGTGCCAGCAGCGCAGGGGTTAACTATGGCTACACCTTC	CASSAGVNYGYTF
TRBV2	many	TRBD1	TRBJ2-7	12	TGTGCCAGCCAAGGGGGCGAGGTCGAGCAGTACTTC	CASQGGEVEQYF
TRBV20-1	.	.	TRBJ1-3	14	TGCAGTGCAACCGGGACCGGCTCTGGAAACACCATATATTTT	CSATGTGSGNTIYF
TRBV12-3/TRBV12-4	many	TRBD1	TRBJ2-2	14	TGTGCCAGCAGTGAGGACAGGATGTACGGGGAGCTGTTTTTT	CASSEDRMYGELFF
TRBV13	.	TRBD2	TRBJ2-5	16	TGTGCCAGCAGCTCGAACCTAGCGGGAGGGCTTGAGACCCAGTACTTC	CASSSNLAGGLETQYF
TRBV7-9	many	.	TRBJ2-1	15	TGTGCCAGCAGCTTAGCGGGGGACCCTTGGAATGAGCAGTTCTTC	CASSLAGDPWNEQFF
TRBV5-1	many	TRBD1	TRBJ2-4	15	TGCGCCAGCAGCTTGCAGGGGGCCGATATAAACATTCAGTACTTC	CASSLQGADINIQYF